This entry concerns a single T cell receptor beta chain. Its cognate antigen is unknown. Germline V gene lookup returns CDR1 SNHLY and CDR2 FYNNEI. V lost 5 bases, J lost 1 base, and 11 bases lay in between. The CDR3 runs to 14 residues. This specimen comes from a study of T-cell reconstitution after alpha-beta-depleted transplantation in children. Study results and limitations: After transplant, at about two months, alpha-beta T cells were reportedly derived from several hundred expanded graft clones. Surviving recipient cells, namely T cells and thymic progenitors, were the source of high day-60 TCRbeta diversity in some patients. Newly produced T cells mostly accounted for T-cell counts and diversity one year post-transplant.

A library of TCRbeta sequences, prepared with unique molecular identifiers, was generated. In TCRdb, the PCR reads were re-called with MiXCR into one record per CDR3 protein. This table holds 98,000 or so distinct CDR3 sequences, about 25% found once. This sequence was found in a boy between 2 and 10 years old with acute lymphoblastic leukemia, due to receive a stem cell transplant. Specimen: PBMCs, collected before TCRalphabeta/CD19-depleted stem cell transplant. The chain has TRBV2 and TRBJ1-2, with a possible D match to TRBD1 (5 bases). The CDR3 DNA sequence: TGTGCCAGCAGTCGGGACTCGAATAACTATGGCTACACCTTC. This codes for CASSRDSNNYGYTF.